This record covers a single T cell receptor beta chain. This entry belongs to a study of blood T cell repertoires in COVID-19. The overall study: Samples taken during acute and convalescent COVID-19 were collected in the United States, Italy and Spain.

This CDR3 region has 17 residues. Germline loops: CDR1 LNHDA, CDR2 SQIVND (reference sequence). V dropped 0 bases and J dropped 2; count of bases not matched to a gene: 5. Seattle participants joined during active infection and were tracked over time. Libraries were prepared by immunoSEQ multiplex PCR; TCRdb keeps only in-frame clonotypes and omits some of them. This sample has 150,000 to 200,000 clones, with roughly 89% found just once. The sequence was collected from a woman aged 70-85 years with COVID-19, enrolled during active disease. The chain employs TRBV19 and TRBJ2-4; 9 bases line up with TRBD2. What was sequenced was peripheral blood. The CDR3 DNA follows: TGTGCCAGTAGTATAGATTTGGGACTAGCTTCCAAAAACATTCAGTACTTC. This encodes CASSIDLGLASKNIQYF.